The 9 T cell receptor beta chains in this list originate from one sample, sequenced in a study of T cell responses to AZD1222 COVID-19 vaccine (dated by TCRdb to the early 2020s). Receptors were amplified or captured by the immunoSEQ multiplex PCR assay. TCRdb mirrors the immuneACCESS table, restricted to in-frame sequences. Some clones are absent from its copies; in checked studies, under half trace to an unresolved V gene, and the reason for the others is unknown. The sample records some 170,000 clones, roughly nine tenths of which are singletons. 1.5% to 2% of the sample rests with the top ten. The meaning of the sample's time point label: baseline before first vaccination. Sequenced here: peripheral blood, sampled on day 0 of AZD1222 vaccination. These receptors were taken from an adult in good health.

The CDR3 DNA follows: TGTGCCAGCAGCTTGGGCAGCCCCAGCAGAAATGAGCAGTTCTTC. Protein: CASSLGSPSRNEQFF. V and J are TRBV5-4 and TRBJ2-1, with D hard to call. Germline CDR1 SGHNT, CDR2 YYREEE (reference sequence). Trimming took off 0 bases at V and 7 bases at J, with 14 bases between the two ends. The CDR3 covers 15 residues.

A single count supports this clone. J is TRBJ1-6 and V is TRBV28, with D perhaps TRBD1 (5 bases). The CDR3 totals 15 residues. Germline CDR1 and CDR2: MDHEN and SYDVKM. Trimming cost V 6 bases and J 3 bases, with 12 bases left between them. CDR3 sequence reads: CASSPTVNYNSPLHF. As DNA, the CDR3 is TGTGCCAGCAGCCCGACAGTAAACTATAATTCACCCCTCCACTTT.

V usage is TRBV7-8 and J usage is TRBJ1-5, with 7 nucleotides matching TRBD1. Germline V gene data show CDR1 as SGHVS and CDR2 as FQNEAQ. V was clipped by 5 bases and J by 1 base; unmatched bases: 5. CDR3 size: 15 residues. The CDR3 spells CASSRTTGSNQPQHF. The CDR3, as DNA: TGTGCCAGCAGCCGTACGACAGGGAGCAATCAGCCCCAGCATTTT.

CDR3: CAMKASVAGGDYGYTF. The CDR3 DNA reads as TGTGCCATGAAGGCCTCGGTGGCCGGTGGCGACTATGGCTACACCTTC. The J gene is TRBJ1-2, the V gene TRBV10-3; D is undetermined. Trimming cost V 9 bases and J 3 bases, with 23 bases left between them. CDR1 is ENHRY, CDR2 SYGVKD, per germline. The CDR3 runs 16 residues.

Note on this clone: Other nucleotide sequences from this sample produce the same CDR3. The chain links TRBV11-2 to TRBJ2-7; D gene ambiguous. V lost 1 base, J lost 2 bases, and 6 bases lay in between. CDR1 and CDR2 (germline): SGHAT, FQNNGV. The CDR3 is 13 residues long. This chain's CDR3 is CASSLGLTYEQYF. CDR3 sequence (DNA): TGTGCCAGCAGCTTAGGTCTAACCTACGAGCAGTACTTC.

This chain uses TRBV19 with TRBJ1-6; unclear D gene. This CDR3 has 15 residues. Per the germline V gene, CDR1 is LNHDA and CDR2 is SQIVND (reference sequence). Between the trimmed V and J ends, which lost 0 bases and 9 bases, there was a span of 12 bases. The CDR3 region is CASSIDPQKVSPLHF. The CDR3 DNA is TGTGCCAGTAGTATAGATCCCCAGAAGGTTTCACCCCTCCACTTT.

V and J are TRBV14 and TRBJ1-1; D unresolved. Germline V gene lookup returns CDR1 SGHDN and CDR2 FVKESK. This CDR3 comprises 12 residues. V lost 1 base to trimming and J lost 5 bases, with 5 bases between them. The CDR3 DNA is TGTGCCAGCAGCCAAGCGGGGACTGAAGCTTTCTTT. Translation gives CASSQAGTEAFF.

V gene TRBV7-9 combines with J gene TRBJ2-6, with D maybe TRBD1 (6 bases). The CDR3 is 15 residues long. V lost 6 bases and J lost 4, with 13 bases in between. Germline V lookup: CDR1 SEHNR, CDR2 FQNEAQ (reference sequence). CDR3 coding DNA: TGTGCCAGCAGTCCCCAGGGGTCAGGGGCCAACGTCCTGACTTTC. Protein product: CASSPQGSGANVLTF.

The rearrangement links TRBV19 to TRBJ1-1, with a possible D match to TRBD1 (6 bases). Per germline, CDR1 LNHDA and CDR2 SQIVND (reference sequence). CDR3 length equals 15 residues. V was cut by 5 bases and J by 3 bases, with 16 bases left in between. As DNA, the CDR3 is TGTGCCAGTAGTCCTCTCGGGGGCATCGACACTGAAGCTTTCTTT. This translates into CASSPLGGIDTEAFF.